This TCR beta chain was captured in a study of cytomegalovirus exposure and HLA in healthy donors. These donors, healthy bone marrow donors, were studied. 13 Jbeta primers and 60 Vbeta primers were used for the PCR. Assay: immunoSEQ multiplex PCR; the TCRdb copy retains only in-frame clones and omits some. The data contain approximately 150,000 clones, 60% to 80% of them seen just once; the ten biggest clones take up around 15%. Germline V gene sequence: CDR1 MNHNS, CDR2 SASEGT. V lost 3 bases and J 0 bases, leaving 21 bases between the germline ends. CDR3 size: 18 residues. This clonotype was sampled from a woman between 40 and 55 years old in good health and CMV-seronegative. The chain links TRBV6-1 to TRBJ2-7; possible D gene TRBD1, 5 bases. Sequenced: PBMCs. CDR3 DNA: TGTGCCAGCAGTGATCTGTTGGTTGGGCAGGGTGGCTCCTACGAGCAGTACTTC. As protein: CASSDLLVGQGGSYEQYF.